The 18 T cell receptor beta chains presented below share a single source sample, sequenced in a study of blood T cell repertoires in COVID-19. Only in-frame clones appear in the TCRdb table, and some are missing; sequencing was by immunoSEQ multiplex PCR. The sample lists about 210,000 clones, just over 90% seen once, with approximately 1.2% in the top ten. The specimen sequenced was peripheral blood. These receptors were obtained from a man younger than 45 with acute or convalescent COVID-19.

This clone has just one count. The rearrangement links TRBV9 to TRBJ2-6; TRBD1 might be the D (5 bases). Germline V lookup: CDR1 SGDLS, CDR2 YYNGEE. The CDR3 covers 17 residues. V lost 0 bases and J lost 2, with 12 bases in between. The CDR3 DNA reads TGTGCCAGCAGCGTAGAGGCAGGGTCCGCTGGGGCCAACGTCCTGACTTTC. Its translation: CASSVEAGSAGANVLTF.

CDR3 in amino acids: CASSPSQGSTEAFF. DNA of the CDR3: TGTGCCAGCAGCCCGTCACAGGGTTCCACTGAAGCTTTCTTT. The chain has TRBV11-3 and TRBJ1-1; a weak D match, TRBD1 (6 bases). V shed 5 bases and J shed 4 bases, with 14 bases lying between them. Germline V gene lookup returns CDR1 SGHNT and CDR2 YENEEA. CDR3 length: 14 amino acids.

This chain connects TRBV7-2 to TRBJ2-7; 7 bases fit TRBD1. Germline V gene sequence: CDR1 SGHTA, CDR2 FQGNSA. The CDR3 runs 14 residues. Unmatched junction bases numbered 3, after V lost 1 base and J lost 3 bases. The CDR3 nucleotides read TGTGCCAGCAGCTTAGACAGGGGACACTACGAGCAGTACTTC. This translates into CASSLDRGHYEQYF.

The chain joins TRBV28 to TRBJ1-2, with a possible D match to TRBD1 (6 bases). Germline V gene lookup returns CDR1 MDHEN and CDR2 SYDVKM. The ends were cut back, 2 bases at V and 3 bases at J, with 13 bases in the middle. The CDR3 runs 15 residues. The CDR3 reads CASSLGGAGDYGYTF. In DNA, the CDR3 is TGTGCCAGCAGTTTAGGGGGGGCAGGGGACTATGGCTACACCTTC.

This clone was counted only a few times. The gene calls are TRBV29-1 and TRBJ1-5, with a tentative D call TRBD1 (5 bases). Per germline, CDR1 SQVTM and CDR2 ANQGSEA. The V end lost 4 bases, the J end lost 3 bases, and 10 bases lay between the germline ends. This CDR3 has 13 amino acids. CDR3 DNA: TGCAGCGTTGGGGCAGGGTCCAATCAGCCCCAGCATTTT. Its translation: CSVGAGSNQPQHF.

The chain is built from TRBV6-2 or TRBV6-3 and TRBJ1-1; TRBD1 matches at 9 bases. This CDR3 has 12 residues. Germline V gene data show CDR1 as MNHEY and CDR2 as SVGEGT. The trim removed 2 bases at V and 11 bases at J, leaving 3 bases unmatched. The CDR3 loop is CASSYHRGPAFF. The DNA of the CDR3 is TGTGCCAGCAGTTACCACAGGGGGCCTGCTTTCTTT.

The chain links TRBV28 to TRBJ1-4, with D possibly TRBD1 on 6 matching bases. V was pared by 7 bases and J by 4 bases, with 16 bases between. Germline assignment: CDR1 MDHEN and CDR2 SYDVKM. CDR3 size: 15 residues. DNA for the CDR3: TGTGCCAGCAACCTACCGGCAGGGGATAATGAAAAACTGTTTTTT. Translated: CASNLPAGDNEKLFF.

The V and J genes are TRBV30 and TRBJ2-7; maybe TRBD2 (5 bases). CDR1 GTSNPN and CDR2 SVGIG come from the germline V gene (reference sequence). V lost 0 bases and J 3 bases, leaving 9 bases between the germline ends. The CDR3 is made up of 13 amino acids. The CDR3 reads CAWSVHSGYEQYF. For the CDR3, the DNA is TGTGCCTGGAGTGTACACAGCGGCTACGAGCAGTACTTC.

The chain links TRBV12-5 to TRBJ2-1; 11 bases are shared with TRBD2. Trimming at V came to 0 bases and at J to 4 bases, leaving 2 bases not matched to a gene. The germline gives CDR1 LGHNT, CDR2 FRNRAP. This CDR3 comprises 16 residues. CDR3 in DNA: TGTGCTAGTGGTTTGGTAACTAGCGGGAGATACAATGAGCAGTTCTTC. Translated: CASGLVTSGRYNEQFF.

This chain connects TRBV5-1 to TRBJ2-1, with TRBD2 as a possible D gene (6 bases). V was cut by 4 bases and J by 7 bases, with 15 bases left in between. From germline, CDR1 is SGHRS and CDR2 YFSETQ. The CDR3 runs to 14 residues. DNA for the CDR3: TGCGCCAGCAGCCCCCAAGGGAGGCCAAATGAGCAGTTCTTC. It encodes CASSPQGRPNEQFF.

This chain connects TRBV30 to TRBJ2-7, with D possibly matching TRBD1 (6 bases). V shed 0 bases and J shed 1 base, with 19 bases lying between them. There are 17 residues in the CDR3. Germline values: CDR1 GTSNPN, CDR2 SVGIG (reference sequence). CDR3 loop: CAWSVMTGTKLSYEQYF. Here the CDR3 DNA reads TGTGCCTGGAGTGTGATGACGGGGACAAAGTTATCCTACGAGCAGTACTTC.

CDR3 region: CASSGAYSNQPQHF. DNA of the CDR3: TGTGCCAGCAGTGGAGCTTATAGCAATCAGCCCCAGCATTTT. The chain combines TRBV7-8 with TRBJ1-5, with D unresolved. The V gene's germline CDR1 is SGHVS and CDR2 FQNEAQ. This CDR3 has 14 amino acids. The germline V and J ends were trimmed by 6 bases and 0 bases, with 9 bases remaining between them.

The chain employs TRBV6-6 and TRBJ1-4, with D perhaps matching TRBD1 (6 bases). V dropped 6 bases and J dropped 4 bases, with 9 bases sitting between them. Germline V gives CDR1 MNHNY, CDR2 SVGAGI (reference sequence). The CDR3 has 13 residues. The DNA of the CDR3 is TGTGCCAGCAGAGTACAGGGTAATGAAAAACTGTTTTTT. It is translated as CASRVQGNEKLFF.

The chain couples TRBV6-5 to TRBJ2-1, with 7 bases identical to TRBD1. The CDR3 is 12 amino acids. Germline V gene lookup returns CDR1 MNHEY and CDR2 SVGAGI. Trimming at V came to 8 bases and at J to 10 bases, leaving 8 bases not matched to a gene. This CDR3 is CASQDRRTEQFF. DNA for the CDR3: TGTGCCAGCCAGGACAGGCGGACGGAGCAGTTCTTC.

The gene calls are TRBV30 and TRBJ2-1; perhaps TRBD1 as D (6 bases). The CDR3 loop spans 17 amino acids. The germline V gene has CDR1 GTSNPN and CDR2 SVGIG (reference sequence). Trimming shortened V by 4 bases and J by 0 bases, and 19 bases separated the two germline ends. The CDR3 loop reads CAWKGHTTLSSYNEQFF. DNA for the CDR3: TGTGCCTGGAAGGGACACACGACTTTAAGCTCCTACAATGAGCAGTTCTTC.

The chain is built from TRBV2 and TRBJ1-2; D is perhaps TRBD1 (6 bases). Germline V gene sequence: CDR1 SNHLY, CDR2 FYNNEI. Trimming took off 8 bases at V and 1 base at J, with 8 bases between the two ends. This CDR3 spans 12 amino acids. The CDR3 spells CASQGYNYGYTF. The CDR3 DNA follows: TGTGCCAGCCAGGGGTATAACTATGGCTACACCTTC.

The chain is built from TRBV2 and TRBJ2-2; weak D call: TRBD2 (6 bases). V lost 7 bases and J 4 bases, leaving 13 bases between the germline ends. Germline V gene sequence: CDR1 SNHLY, CDR2 FYNNEI. The CDR3 loop spans 14 amino acids. The CDR3 bases are TGTGCCAGCATTTGGGGGGTCGGCACCGGGGAGCTGTTTTTT. The encoded protein is CASIWGVGTGELFF. The whole variable domain, remainder taken from reference TRBV2 and TRBJ2-2, is EPEVTQTPSHQVTQMGQEVILRCVPISNHLYFYWYRQILGQKVEFLVSFYNNEISEKSEIFDDQFSVERPDGSNFTLKIRSTKLEDSAMYFCASIWGVGTGELFFGEGSRLTVL.

The V gene is TRBV7-9, the J gene TRBJ1-4; tentatively, D is TRBD1 (5 bases). With 1 base removed from V and 10 bases from J, the gap between germline ends came to 7 bases. CDR3 size: 12 residues. Looked up from germline, CDR1 is SEHNR and CDR2 is FQNEAQ (reference sequence). CDR3 in DNA: TGTGCCAGCAGCTTAGGTCAGGGAAAACTGTTTTTT. It yields the protein CASSLGQGKLFF.